Shown below are 9 T cell receptor beta chains from a single sample sequenced in a study of CD8+ T cells in alopecia areata. Isolated RNA was reverse transcribed into cDNA used as the sequencing template. Generated by immunoSEQ multiplex PCR, the TCRdb table keeps only in-frame clones and is missing some. This table holds hundreds of thousands of clones, more than 55% found once. Documented treatment: oral pan-JAK inhibitor, 5-10 mg twice daily. The sequencing here drew on CD4+ T cells sorted from blood, taken around week 46, from a patient treated with tofacitinib. The receptors were sampled from a human donor with alopecia areata.

The V and J genes are TRBV28 and TRBJ1-2; the match to TRBD1 covers 8 bases. The CDR3 sequence is 18 residues long. Germline V gives CDR1 MDHEN, CDR2 SYDVKM. The J segment lost 4 bases and the V segment lost 8 bases, leaving 21 bases of the junction unmatched. Here the CDR3 reads CASPNQGARYTPVYGYTF. Here the CDR3 DNA reads TGTGCCAGCCCTAACCAGGGGGCAAGGTATACCCCGGTCTATGGCTACACCTTC.

The V call is TRBV9, the J call TRBJ1-1; tentatively, D is TRBD1 (5 bases). In germline, CDR1 is SGDLS, CDR2 YYNGEE. V lost 0 bases to trimming and J lost 6 bases, with 15 bases between them. The CDR3 length is 15 residues. The CDR3 sequence is CASSVAGPGSAEAFF. The CDR3 nucleotides are TGTGCCAGCAGCGTAGCGGGTCCAGGGTCCGCTGAAGCTTTCTTT.

In this sample, this clone turned up a few times. J is TRBJ2-1 and V is TRBV10-3; no reliable D call. The CDR3 consists of 17 residues. Germline V CDR1 and CDR2: ENHRY, SYGVKD. The V end was cut by 0 bases, the J end by 4 bases, with 16 bases between. This chain's CDR3 is CAISESNSPPTYNEQFF. Here the CDR3 DNA reads TGTGCCATCAGTGAGTCGAACTCCCCCCCTACATACAATGAGCAGTTCTTC.

The genes are TRBV2 and TRBJ1-5; D unclear. Germline values: CDR1 SNHLY, CDR2 FYNNEI. Trimming took off 6 bases at V and 6 bases at J, with 6 bases between the two ends. This CDR3 has 11 residues. The CDR3 protein is CASRVSQPQHF. For the CDR3, the DNA is TGTGCCAGCAGAGTAAGTCAGCCCCAGCATTTT.

This CDR3 is CASSVGLMNTEAFF. DNA for the CDR3: TGTGCCAGCAGTGTGGGACTTATGAACACTGAAGCTTTCTTT. The gene calls are TRBV6-1 and TRBJ1-1, with a possible D match to TRBD1 (5 bases). This CDR3 has 14 residues. Germline V lookup: CDR1 MNHNS, CDR2 SASEGT. The V end lost 4 bases, the J end lost 0 bases, and 9 bases lay between the germline ends.

The sample holds many counts of this clone. The chain links TRBV6-5 to TRBJ2-7, with a tentative D call TRBD1 (6 bases). Trimming left V 5 bases short and J 0 bases short, with 11 bases between. The germline gives CDR1 MNHEY, CDR2 SVGAGI. The CDR3 is 14 amino acids. The CDR3 sequence: CASSDRWSSYEQYF. The CDR3 DNA sequence: TGTGCCAGCAGTGACAGGTGGAGCTCCTACGAGCAGTACTTC.

The rearrangement uses TRBV5-1 and TRBJ2-7; 7 bases align to TRBD2. The junction had 7 bases not matched to a gene; V was cut back by 4 bases and J by 3 bases. CDR1 and CDR2 from the germline V gene are SGHRS and YFSETQ. CDR3 length: 14 residues. CDR3 loop: CASSVAGVDYEQYF. As DNA, the CDR3 is TGCGCCAGCAGCGTGGCGGGGGTCGACTACGAGCAGTACTTC.

The chain joins TRBV23-1 to TRBJ1-1; no clear D gene. TRBV23-1 is given ORF status, its function remaining uncertain. The CDR3 runs to 15 residues. V was pared by 0 bases and J by 3 bases, with 11 bases between. The CDR3 reads CASSQSDGDHTEAFF. As DNA, the CDR3 is TGCGCCAGCAGTCAATCAGACGGGGATCACACTGAAGCTTTCTTT.

V and J are TRBV7-2 and TRBJ1-2; TRBD1 aligns across 8 bases. Germline V lookup: CDR1 SGHTA, CDR2 FQGNSA. Trimming at V came to 5 bases and at J to 1 base, leaving 9 bases not matched to a gene. The CDR3 loop spans 16 amino acids. The chain's CDR3 is CASSVISGGLNYGYTF. The CDR3 DNA follows: TGTGCCAGCAGCGTAATCTCAGGGGGCCTTAACTATGGCTACACCTTC.